Included here is one TCR beta chain sequence, with context. The data originate from a study of cytomegalovirus exposure and HLA in healthy donors. The CDR3 has 14 amino acids. CDR1 is KGHSH, CDR2 LQKENI, per germline. V dropped 2 bases and J dropped 2 bases, with 9 bases sitting between them. Amplification used 60 Vbeta primers and 13 Jbeta primers. Sequencing used immunoSEQ multiplex PCR; TCRdb keeps in-frame clones, though not all of them. This sample has roughly 140,000 clones; more than 65% occur once, and the top ten carry approximately 6.1%. Sequencing input: PBMCs. The chain carries TRBV18 and TRBJ1-2; D is unresolved. The clonotype originates from a man in his thirties or forties in good health and CMV-seropositive. The CDR3 loop is CASSPGGGNYGYTF. The DNA of the CDR3 is TGTGCCAGCTCACCAGGTGGCGGAAACTATGGCTACACCTTC.